This T cell receptor beta chain was sequenced for a study of identical twins' blood T cells. Overall study findings and caveats: Top TCRbeta clonotypes were shared more with twin than unrelated donors.

TCRdb re-derived calls from the 5' RACE reads in MiXCR, one entry per CDR3 protein. The table has hundreds of thousands of distinct CDR3 sequences, roughly 30% seen once; the top ten hold 6.1%. The ends lost 5 bases at V and 14 bases at J; junction bases unmatched: 11. CDR3 length: 12 residues. Germline V gene lookup returns CDR1 MDHEN and CDR2 SYDVKM. Worth noting for this clonotype: The antigen is unknown. This may come from a read error, since a much larger clone is one base off.

The V gene is TRBV28, the J gene TRBJ1-1; TRBD1 agrees at 7 bases. The specimen sequenced was PBMCs. The receptor comes from a woman aged 18 to 50 in good health. The CDR3 DNA reads TGTGCCAGCAGTCTGCAAATCGGGACAGTCTTCTTT. Translating gives CASSLQIGTVFF.